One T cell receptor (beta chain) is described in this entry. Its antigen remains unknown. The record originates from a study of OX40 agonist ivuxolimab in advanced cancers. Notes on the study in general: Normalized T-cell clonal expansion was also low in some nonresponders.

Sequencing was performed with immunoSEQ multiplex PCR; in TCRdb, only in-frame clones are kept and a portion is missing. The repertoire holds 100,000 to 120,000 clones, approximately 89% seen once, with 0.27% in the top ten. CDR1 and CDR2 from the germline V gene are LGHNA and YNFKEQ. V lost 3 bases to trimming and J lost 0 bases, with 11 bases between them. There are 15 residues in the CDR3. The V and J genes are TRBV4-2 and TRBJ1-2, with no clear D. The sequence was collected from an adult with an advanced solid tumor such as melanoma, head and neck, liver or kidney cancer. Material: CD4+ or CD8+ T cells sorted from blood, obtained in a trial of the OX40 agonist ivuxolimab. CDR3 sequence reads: CASSQLRASNYGYTF. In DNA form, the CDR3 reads TGTGCCAGCAGCCAGCTCCGGGCCTCTAACTATGGCTACACCTTC.